This TCR beta chain came from a study of blood T cell repertoires in COVID-19. In the study overall: Sites across the United States, Italy and Spain contributed samples from acute and convalescent COVID-19.

Authors' processing steps: Using reference gene primer amplification, nucleated cell counts were estimated. The data were produced by immunoSEQ multiplex PCR, yet TCRdb's version contains in-frame clones alone and is incomplete. Clone size and V and J calls were adopted from that table, with D and trimming inferred from the DNA. The table has roughly 130,000 clones, roughly 90% seen once; the top ten hold roughly 3.7%. Germline lookup yields CDR1 LNHDA and CDR2 SQIVND (reference sequence). Trimming removed 3 bases from V and 15 bases from J; junction bases left unmatched: 10. The CDR3 is 14 residues long.

The sequence was collected from a man aged 45-65 years with active COVID-19. V usage is TRBV19 and J usage is TRBJ2-1, with 11 bases that match TRBD1. Input material: peripheral blood. The CDR3 here is CASSMWDRGYGVFF. The CDR3, as DNA: TGTGCCAGTAGTATGTGGGACAGGGGGTATGGTGTGTTCTTC.